This T cell receptor beta chain was captured by sequencing in a study of blood T cell repertoires in COVID-19. Clones were sequenced by immunoSEQ multiplex PCR, and TCRdb holds only the in-frame ones, with some missing. Of under 85,000 clones in the sample, roughly nine tenths are singletons; the top ten hold nearly 5%. V dropped 6 bases and J dropped 2; count of bases not matched to a gene: 7. The germline V gene has CDR1 MNHEY and CDR2 SVGAGI. The CDR3 spans 15 residues. The chain is built from TRBV6-5 and TRBJ1-5; 7 bases map to TRBD1. Sequenced material: peripheral blood. This clonotype was obtained from a woman of 80 years or more with active or convalescent COVID-19. The CDR3 is CASRPVGQGNQPQHF. The CDR3 DNA is TGTGCCAGCAGACCCGTCGGACAGGGCAATCAGCCCCAGCATTTT.